The 15 T cell receptor beta chains given below trace back to one sample, sequenced in a study of identifying expanded T cells in peripheral blood. Some clones are missing from TCRdb's copy, which holds only in-frame ones; the method was immunoSEQ multiplex PCR. The profile shows 90,000 to 120,000 clones, approximately 90% of them singletons. Sequenced input: blood. The receptors shown here come from a person between 18 and 75 years old in good health.

The chain joins TRBV5-8 to TRBJ1-3; D ambiguous. V was shortened by 4 bases and J by 2 bases, with 4 bases between the two germline ends. Germline V gene sequence: CDR1 SGHTS, CDR2 YDEGEE. CDR3 size: 12 residues. CDR3 region: CASSLAGNTIYF. The CDR3 DNA reads as TGTGCCAGCAGCCTTGCTGGAAACACCATATATTTT.

This clone was recorded only once. The gene calls are TRBV7-2 and TRBJ2-2; 8 bases match TRBD1. CDR1 SGHTA and CDR2 FQGNSA come from the germline V gene. The V and J ends lost 3 bases and 11 bases, in that order; junction bases with no gene match: 8. The CDR3 covers 14 residues. The CDR3 sequence is CASSFPDRVGELFF. In DNA form, the CDR3 reads TGTGCCAGCAGCTTCCCGGACAGGGTTGGCGAGCTGTTTTTT.

The J gene is TRBJ1-2, the V gene TRBV2; TRBD1 is a possible D gene (5 bases). This CDR3 is 15 amino acids long. V lost 4 bases and J 1 base, leaving 13 bases between the germline ends. CDR1 is SNHLY, CDR2 FYNNEI, per germline. The CDR3 protein is CASSAAGRDNYGYTF. CDR3 DNA: TGTGCCAGCAGTGCCGCAGGGCGAGATAACTATGGCTACACCTTC.

This clone was seen more than once but under ten times. The chain has TRBV30 and TRBJ1-1; D is ambiguous. The CDR3 sequence is 14 residues long. Per germline, CDR1 GTSNPN and CDR2 SVGIG (reference sequence). V gave up 4 bases and J gave up 0 bases, with 12 bases separating them. CDR3 in amino acids: CAWIRSAMNTEAFF. The DNA for the CDR3 is TGTGCCTGGATACGGTCAGCCATGAACACTGAAGCTTTCTTT.

The chain combines TRBV19 with TRBJ2-7; 8 nucleotides match TRBD1. CDR3 length: 14 residues. With V trimmed by 2 bases and J by 4 bases, 4 bases remained unmatched. Looked up from germline, CDR1 is LNHDA and CDR2 is SQIVND (reference sequence). The CDR3 spells CASSIRDRSYEQYF. The CDR3 coding sequence is TGTGCCAGTAGTATACGGGACAGGAGTTACGAGCAGTACTTC.

The table lists this clone with a count of one. This chain joins TRBV11-2 and TRBJ2-7; no clear D gene. V dropped 0 bases and J dropped 6 bases, with 15 bases sitting between them. The length of the CDR3 is 15 residues. CDR1 SGHAT and CDR2 FQNNGV come from the germline V gene. Here the CDR3 DNA reads TGTGCCAGCAGCTTAGAGGGTACTGCAACTCTCGAGCAGTACTTC. Protein product: CASSLEGTATLEQYF.

The chain employs TRBV6-5 and TRBJ1-2, with 9 bases identical to TRBD1. The V and J ends lost 1 base and 4 bases, in that order; junction bases with no gene match: 7. The CDR3 sequence is 16 residues long. Germline values: CDR1 MNHEY, CDR2 SVGAGI. The CDR3 coding sequence is TGTGCCAGCAGTTACTGGGGGGACAGGGAGTCCTATGGCTACACCTTC. Translating it yields CASSYWGDRESYGYTF.

V usage is TRBV5-4 and J usage is TRBJ2-5; no firm D call. The V and J ends lost 2 bases and 1 base respectively, with 3 bases between them. Germline V gives CDR1 SGHNT, CDR2 YYREEE (reference sequence). The CDR3 covers 12 residues. The CDR3 DNA follows: TGTGCCAGCAGCTTCACCCAAGAGACCCAGTACTTC. Amino acid sequence: CASSFTQETQYF. The complete variable domain, with remaining parts taken from reference TRBV5-4 and TRBJ2-5, reads ETGVTQSPTHLIKTRGQQVTLRCSSQSGHNTVSWYQQALGQGPQFIFQYYREEENGRGNFPPRFSGLQFPNYSSELNVNALELDDSALYLCASSFTQETQYFGPGTRLLVL.

The CDR3 is CASSHGTTDTQYF. Here the CDR3 DNA reads TGTGCCAGCAGCCACGGGACCACAGATACGCAGTATTTT. The gene calls are TRBV4-2 and TRBJ2-3, with D possibly called TRBD1 or TRBD2 (5 bases each). Germline V gene data show CDR1 as LGHNA and CDR2 as YNFKEQ. V was trimmed by 3 bases and J by 2 bases, leaving 6 bases between them. The CDR3 loop spans 13 amino acids.

J is TRBJ1-2 and V is TRBV27; D is possibly TRBD1 (5 bases). This CDR3 is 16 amino acids long. Germline V gene data show CDR1 as MNHEY and CDR2 as SMNVEV (reference sequence). V lost 6 bases and J 0 bases, leaving 17 bases between the germline ends. The CDR3 loop reads CASSTTGVRSNYGYTF. The CDR3 bases are TGTGCCAGCAGCACCACGGGGGTTCGATCTAACTATGGCTACACCTTC.

This chain uses TRBV11-2 with TRBJ2-7; 9 nucleotides match TRBD1. The trim removed 1 base at V and 2 bases at J, leaving 6 bases unmatched. This CDR3 is 16 amino acids long. The germline V gene encodes CDR1 SGHAT and CDR2 FQNNGV. The CDR3 is CASSLGTRQGAYEQYF. For the CDR3, the DNA is TGTGCCAGCAGCTTAGGAACCCGACAGGGGGCCTACGAGCAGTACTTC.

This chain uses TRBV5-1 with TRBJ2-5; either TRBD1 or TRBD2 may fit D (5 bases each). Trimming took 5 bases from V and 4 from J, leaving 21 bases between them. Germline V gene lookup returns CDR1 SGHRS and CDR2 YFSETQ. This CDR3 contains 16 residues. In nucleotides, the CDR3 is TGCGCCAGCAGTCCCTCGAAAGGGGTAGGAGGAGAGACCCAGTACTTC. Amino acid sequence: CASSPSKGVGGETQYF.

This chain links TRBV6-6 with TRBJ1-6; D not certain. Between the trimmed V and J ends, which lost 6 bases and 8 bases, there was a span of 8 bases. This CDR3 spans 12 amino acids. CDR1 MNHNY and CDR2 SVGAGI come from the germline V gene (reference sequence). For the CDR3, the DNA is TGTGCCAGCAGCTCCCGATATTCACCCCTCCACTTT. Encoded protein: CASSSRYSPLHF.

The chain links TRBV7-9 to TRBJ1-6; D is perhaps TRBD1 (5 bases). The CDR3 length is 14 residues. Germline-derived CDR1 and CDR2 are SEHNR and FQNEAQ (reference sequence). V dropped 5 bases and J dropped 7 bases, with 12 bases sitting between them. Written as DNA, the CDR3 is TGTGCCAGCAGCACCGGGGACCGAAATTCACCCCTCCACTTT. As protein: CASSTGDRNSPLHF.

This chain uses TRBV14 with TRBJ2-1; tentatively, D is TRBD1 (5 bases). CDR3 length: 18 residues. Germline assignment: CDR1 SGHDN and CDR2 FVKESK. V lost 4 bases, J lost 0 bases, and 19 bases lay in between. The CDR3 bases are TGTGCCAGCAGCCCAGTTTTCGGCAGGGCGAGCTCCTACAATGAGCAGTTCTTC. It yields the protein CASSPVFGRASSYNEQFF.